Listed here is a single T cell receptor beta chain. The target antigen is unknown. The treatment denotes: oral pan-JAK inhibitor, 5-10 mg twice daily. Investigators isolated RNA and reverse transcribed it into cDNA to act as the sequencing template. Generated by immunoSEQ multiplex PCR, the TCRdb table keeps only in-frame clones and is missing some. The sample yields approximately 110,000 clones, around three fifths seen once. Trimming took off 2 bases at V and 3 bases at J, with 7 bases between the two ends. The CDR3 is 13 residues long. Per the germline V gene, CDR1 is KGHSH and CDR2 is LQKENI. This sample was included in a study of CD8+ T cells in alopecia areata. Whole-study results and caveats: Uncertainty remains about how baseline CD8+ expansion links to response, with one nonresponder.

This chain uses TRBV18 with TRBJ1-1, with D hard to call. Sequences were derived from CD4+ T cells sorted from blood, sampled at week 24, from a patient treated with tofacitinib. This sequence was found in a human donor with alopecia areata. The CDR3 region has the DNA TGTGCCAGCTCACCAGGGTTGGACACTGAAGCTTTCTTT. Translating it yields CASSPGLDTEAFF.